Sample share makes the clone carrying this T cell receptor beta chain medium-sized. What it binds is not known. From genomic DNA, TCR beta CDR3 was amplified by two-round multiplex PCR. Gene-specific primers for each TRBV and TRBJ gene drove first-round PCR. TCRdb called the multiplex PCR reads again in MiXCR, with one record for every CDR3 protein. The sample includes about 31,000 distinct CDR3 sequences, around 40% of them seen just once. These data are taken from a study of prognosis after radiotherapy for stage I lung cancer. Study-level information: Under 15 cases involved newly diagnosed primary stage I lung tumors, and roughly 5 involved oligometastatic NSCLC subsequent to surgical resection of the primary tumor. Study-wide results and caveats: It is unknown whether the expanded TCR clones recognize the tumor.

Blood was drawn (roughly 6 milliliters of peripheral blood) at each of two time points. The CDR3 runs to 14 residues. After removal of 4 bases from V and 9 bases from J, the junction contained 8 bases not matched to a gene. Germline assignment: CDR1 MNHEY and CDR2 SVGAGI. The TCR originated in a donor over 45 with non-small cell lung cancer. V is TRBV6-5 and J is TRBJ2-1, with 8 bases aligning to TRBD2. Sample: PBMCs, taken before or after stereotactic body radiation therapy (not recorded which). The DNA of the CDR3 is TGTGCCAGCAGTTCCTTCGGGAGCGGGGGTGAGCAGTTCTTC. This encodes CASSSFGSGGEQFF.